This T cell receptor (beta chain) was recovered during a study of graft-versus-host responses after intestinal transplantation. Measured with immunoSEQ multiplex PCR; TCRdb has only the in-frame clones, and not every one. Of some 40,000 clones listed, about 90% are singletons. This clone was detected only once. The sample here was PBMCs, taken 300 to 330 days after intestinal transplant. The receptor's source is a human patient who received an intestinal transplant, so some T cells may come from the graft donor.

The CDR3 is CASSEVRASGLYEQYF. In DNA form, the CDR3 reads TGTGCCAGCAGTGAAGTGAGGGCTAGCGGGTTGTACGAGCAGTACTTC. The J gene is TRBJ2-5, the V gene TRBV2, with 8 bases aligning to TRBD2. The end of the DNA aligns better with TRBJ2-7, so the J call may be wrong. This CDR3 spans 16 amino acids. Germline V gene sequence: CDR1 SNHLY, CDR2 FYNNEI.